This section outlines one T cell receptor (beta chain) sequence together with its context. This clone was found a few times. Its antigen remains unidentified. One base away there is no much larger clone; base qualities are not given. The data stem from a study of beta chain features in type 1 diabetes (dated by TCRdb to between 2018 and 2020). Looking at the study overall: Patients and healthy donors did not differ in mean age, gender distribution, total cell number or subset yield. The study compared TCRB repertoires of sorted circulating CD4+ T cell subsets between recently diagnosed type 1 diabetes patients and matched healthy donors. Whereas all 28 donors provided naive and central memory subsets, regulatory and stem cell-like memory subsets were isolated from just 8 patients and about 8 healthy donors. A total of roughly 100 million sorted cells were examined across all samples, and a strong correlation was observed between cell number per subset and RNA yield.

V sheds 1 base and J sheds 7 bases, leaving 13 bases between their ends. The CDR3 goes from the cysteine to the phenylalanine over 13 residues. Only the CDR3 region is kept as DNA, spanning 39 bases read in frame from base 1. CDR1 and CDR2 (GTSNPN, SVGIG) derive from the germline V gene (reference sequence). A single peripheral blood draw of around 120 mL on average was collected from each donor into heparinised tubes. Naive, central memory, regulatory and stem cell-like memory CD4+ T cells were sorted on a BD FACSAria II using a panel including CD45RO, CCR7, CD25, CD127, CD95 and CD27. A purity above 98% was achieved for all sorted populations. Right away, PBMCs were isolated by Lymphoprep density gradient centrifugation and were stained directly, with no culture step. So that batch effects would be minimized, each experiment stained and sorted samples in pairs, pairing one healthy donor with one patient.

Points the paper makes about the study in general: At VDJ recombination sites, patients with type 1 diabetes made fewer insertions and deleted more nucleotides, a pattern implying thymic rearrangement abnormalities. Because small numbers of individuals were included in the HLA sub-analyses, any influence of HLA type on TCRB rearrangement was left unresolved. PCR might favor shorter templates, but patient and control samples were amplified and corrected together, so any skew would affect both groups equally. In all four CD4+ subsets, TCRB CDR3 length was moderately but significantly shorter in type 1 diabetes patients. Sequencing cDNA rather than genomic DNA could over-represent highly expressing activated cells, although activation and CD3 levels did not differ between groups. Naive, central memory and regulatory TCRB repertoires appeared more similar among patients than among healthy donors.

All of the isolated RNA was reverse transcribed with the High Capacity cDNA Reverse Transcription Kit, so expressed TCRB transcripts were sequenced. Deep immunoSEQ sequencing was applied to naive, central memory and regulatory T cell samples, giving an average of roughly 3.5 million total reads per sample. Sorted cells were lysed in RLT buffer and RNA was extracted with DNase-treated RNeasy Micro or Mini kits, depending on cell number. Each cell subset was processed on its own to prevent cross-contamination, while patient and healthy donor samples were processed together. TCRB sequences were amplified from cDNA with the immunoSEQ multiplex PCR, producing 87-bp fragments spanning the CDR3 region. Sequencing of the amplicons was done on the Illumina HiSeq platform. On the study's bioinformatics: Synthetic template baselines were used to correct PCR bias computationally, reads within Hamming distance 2 were collapsed, and singletons that could not be merged were discarded. Reads were aligned against IMGT so that V, D and J genes, CDR3 length and insertions or deletions at six rearrangement sites could be assigned. Within each subset, clonotype counts were normalized to the number of sorted cells before true diversity and Gini coefficients were calculated with the tcR R package. The overlap coefficient, calculated on TCRB nucleotide sequences, was used to quantify repertoire sharing. Out-of-frame TCRB sequences from naive cells were analyzed to stand in for the pre-selection repertoire. The source is immuneACCESS, and TCRdb retained only in-frame sequences with V and J called. Part of the clones is not carried over; for the studies checked, unresolved V genes explain less than half of this, and the remainder is unexplained. The D gene and trimming were derived from the DNA, and the V and J assignments and clone size from that table. Recorded for this sample are 350,000 to 450,000 clones; approximately 16% of them occurred a single time. The top ten constitute about 0.02% of the sample.

The clonotype was recovered from a woman aged 18-29 years in good health. This chain joins TRBV30 to TRBJ1-2; possibly the D gene is TRBD1, per 5 matching bases. Sequencing was carried out using naive CD4+ T cells from blood. The cell subset or site label for this specimen denotes: true naive CD4+ T cells. The CDR3 region: CAWSGAGGVGYTF. At the DNA level, the sequence is TGTGCCTGGAGTGGGGCGGGGGGTGTTGGCTACACCTTC.